The present T cell receptor beta chain was sequenced within a study of T cell responses to AZD1222 COVID-19 vaccine. Second-dose intervals near 4 or 12 weeks were combined. Sequencing used immunoSEQ multiplex PCR; TCRdb keeps in-frame clones, though not all of them. The sample lists about 110,000 clones; roughly 85% were seen once. V gave up 10 bases and J gave up 2 bases, with 15 bases separating them. Germline V lookup: CDR1 LNHDA, CDR2 SQIVND (reference sequence). The CDR3 consists of 14 residues. The source was peripheral blood, collected 28 days after the second AZD1222 dose. This chain links TRBV19 with TRBJ1-3; tentatively, D is TRBD1 (6 bases). The sequence was obtained from an adult who received the AZD1222 COVID-19 vaccine. CDR3 sequence: CATTRQDAGNTIYF. The CDR3 DNA is TGTGCCACGACTCGACAGGACGCTGGAAACACCATATATTTT.